Below, 20 T cell receptor beta chains from the same sample are listed, as sequenced in a study of blood T cells in healthy people across ages. With a J-beta primer mix and a sample-barcoded 5' primer, a second PCR ran about 6 to 11 cycles. A single record per CDR3 protein comes from TCRdb applying MiXCR to the 5' RACE reads. Among some 800,000 distinct CDR3 sequences listed, under 55% were seen once. Sequencing input: blood. Receptors were obtained from a man in his fifties or sixties in good health.

A word on this clonotype: One end of the junction fails to match germline, which may point to a read error. The rearrangement uses TRBV7-2 and TRBJ2-4; TRBD1 matches 7 bases. The end of the DNA fits TRBJ2-7 better, so the J call may be wrong. CDR1 and CDR2 (germline): SGHTA, FQGNSA. The CDR3 loop spans 14 amino acids. CDR3 protein: CVSSETGISYEQYF. CDR3 DNA sequence: TGTGTCAGCAGCGAGACAGGGATCTCCTACGAGCAGTACTTC.

The chain links TRBV9 to TRBJ2-1, with 7 nucleotides matching TRBD2. The germline V gene encodes CDR1 SGDLS and CDR2 YYNGEE. With V trimmed by 4 bases and J by 6 bases, 13 bases remained unmatched. CDR3 length: 16 amino acids. The CDR3 bases are TGTGCCAGCAGCTCCCCCCTGAGCGGGGACTTCAATGAGCAGTTCTTC. It is translated as CASSSPLSGDFNEQFF.

To note about this clonotype: One end of the junction does not line up with germline, which may come from a read error. The genes are TRBV6-2 or TRBV6-3 and TRBJ1-6; 7 bases fit TRBD1. CDR1 and CDR2 from the germline V gene are MNHEY and SVGEGT. The CDR3 is 17 amino acids. The CDR3, as DNA: TGTGCCAGCAGTTACTCATCGACAGGGAATCGAGGTTCACCCCCCCACTTT. Translating it yields CASSYSSTGNRGSPPHF.

This clonotype was observed a handful of times. The V and J genes are TRBV15 and TRBJ1-4; 10 bases are a match to TRBD1. The junction had 3 bases not matched to a gene; V was cut back by 2 bases and J by 6 bases. The CDR3 consists of 15 residues. Germline V CDR1 and CDR2: LNHNV, YYDKDF (reference sequence). CDR3 residues: CATSRPGTGDEKLFF. Here the CDR3 DNA reads TGTGCCACCAGCAGACCCGGGACAGGGGATGAAAAACTGTTTTTT.

This chain uses TRBV6-2 or TRBV6-3 with TRBJ2-3; D not certain. V was clipped by 7 bases and J by 0 bases, with 8 bases between them. In germline, CDR1 is MNHEY, CDR2 SVGEGT. This CDR3 comprises 13 residues. The CDR3 DNA sequence: TGTGCCAGCACGCGGTCCAGCACAGATACGCAGTATTTT. Translating it yields CASTRSSTDTQYF.

V and J are TRBV29-1 and TRBJ1-5, with 7 bases identical to TRBD1. This CDR3 has 14 amino acids. The junction had 3 bases not matched to a gene; V was cut back by 4 bases and J by 0 bases. Germline V gene lookup returns CDR1 SQVTM and CDR2 ANQGSEA. CDR3 sequence (DNA): TGCAGCGTTGCCGGGACAGCTAGCAATCAGCCCCAGCATTTT. Residues: CSVAGTASNQPQHF.

This clonotype was counted many times. The rearrangement uses TRBV9 and TRBJ2-3, with TRBD1 as a possible D gene (6 bases). This CDR3 has 14 residues. The germline V and J ends were trimmed by 2 bases and 6 bases, with 13 bases remaining between them. Germline CDR1 reads SGDLS; CDR2 reads YYNGEE. The CDR3 bases are TGTGCCAGCAGCGTGGGACATCCTCGTGATACGCAGTATTTT. Encoded protein: CASSVGHPRDTQYF.

V usage is TRBV29-1 and J usage is TRBJ2-3, with 9 bases that match TRBD1. Germline loops: CDR1 SQVTM, CDR2 ANQGSEA. V shed 4 bases, J shed 3 bases, and the junction held 17 bases outside the gene matches. The CDR3 has 18 residues. The DNA of the CDR3 is TGCAGCGTTGGTGGGGGACAGGGACAGGTGGGCCTGACAGATACGCAGTATTTT. Amino acids: CSVGGGQGQVGLTDTQYF.

The chain links TRBV20-1 to TRBJ2-5, with 7 bases matching TRBD1. J was trimmed by 3 bases and V by 5 bases; bases with no gene match: 9. This CDR3 contains 14 residues. CDR1 and CDR2 (germline): DFQATT, SNEGSKA (reference sequence). The DNA for the CDR3 is TGCAGTGCTCCCAATCCGACAGGGAAAGAGACCCAGTACTTC. The encoded protein is CSAPNPTGKETQYF.

This chain links TRBV4-1 with TRBJ1-5, with D maybe TRBD1 (5 bases). Germline CDR1 and CDR2: MGHRA and YSYEKL. The CDR3 runs to 19 residues. The V and J ends lost 1 base and 4 bases respectively, with 23 bases between them. CDR3: CASSQGTRDPFLENQPQHF. CDR3 nucleotide sequence: TGCGCCAGCAGCCAAGGAACCCGGGACCCATTCTTGGAGAATCAGCCCCAGCATTTT.

This clonotype has just a few counts. The chain is built from TRBV7-2 and TRBJ2-3; D is perhaps TRBD2 (6 bases). V was cut by 4 bases and J by 0 bases, with 8 bases left in between. The germline gives CDR1 SGHTA, CDR2 FQGNSA. The CDR3 is 14 residues long. The CDR3 protein is CASSSGVSTDTQYF. Written as DNA, the CDR3 is TGTGCCAGCAGCTCGGGGGTGAGCACAGATACGCAGTATTTT.

This chain connects TRBV6-1 to TRBJ1-6; no firm D call. Germline V gives CDR1 MNHNS, CDR2 SASEGT. This CDR3 contains 15 residues. Deletions cut 1 base from V and 7 bases from J, with 11 bases between. The CDR3 bases are TGTGCCAGCAGTGAAGACATACGGGGAAATTCACCCCTCCACTTT. Amino acid sequence: CASSEDIRGNSPLHF.

This clonotype was detected only a few times. This sequence joins TRBV2 and TRBJ2-7; D is perhaps TRBD1 (5 bases). Germline assignment: CDR1 SNHLY and CDR2 FYNNEI. Trimming took off 3 bases at V and 6 bases at J, with 12 bases between the two ends. The CDR3 is made up of 13 amino acids. The CDR3 loop is CASSEGQGSEQYF. CDR3 DNA: TGTGCCAGCAGTGAGGGGCAGGGATCCGAGCAGTACTTC.

The CDR3 loop is CASSVASGGPSYEQYF. In DNA form, the CDR3 reads TGTGCCAGCAGCGTAGCCAGCGGGGGGCCCTCCTACGAGCAGTACTTC. The rearrangement uses TRBV9 and TRBJ2-7; 9 bases map to TRBD2. Germline assignment: CDR1 SGDLS and CDR2 YYNGEE. CDR3 length equals 16 residues. Trimming cost V 0 bases and J 0 bases; bases outside gene matches: 4.

The chain links TRBV30 to TRBJ2-2; perhaps D is TRBD1 or TRBD2 (5 bases each). CDR1 is GTSNPN, CDR2 SVGIG, per germline (reference sequence). The V end was cut by 4 bases, the J end by 10 bases, with 22 bases between. The CDR3 runs 15 residues. CDR3 residues: CAWILRGPNVEELFF. The CDR3 DNA reads TGTGCCTGGATCTTACGGGGACCAAACGTGGAGGAGCTGTTTTTT.

The V call is TRBV24-1, the J call TRBJ1-2, with D perhaps matching TRBD1 (5 bases). The CDR3 totals 15 residues. V shed 0 bases and J shed 3 bases, with 10 bases lying between them. Germline assignment: CDR1 KGHDR and CDR2 SFDVKD. The CDR3 DNA reads as TGTGCCACCAGTGATTTGCGAGGGGATGACTATGGCTACACCTTC. It translates to CATSDLRGDDYGYTF.

The gene calls are TRBV29-1 and TRBJ1-1; 8 bases line up with TRBD1. Germline CDR1 SQVTM, CDR2 ANQGSEA. CDR3 length equals 16 residues. V shed 3 bases, J shed 4 bases, and the junction held 13 bases outside the gene matches. Here the CDR3 reads CSVDPPATGVTTEAFF. The CDR3 nucleotides read TGCAGCGTTGACCCCCCCGCGACAGGGGTAACCACTGAAGCTTTCTTT.

This chain connects TRBV25-1 to TRBJ1-6; D not certain. The CDR3 spans 12 residues. Germline loops: CDR1 MGHDK, CDR2 SYGVNS. The V and J ends lost 6 bases and 9 bases respectively, with 9 bases between them. CDR3 sequence reads: CASRTNSSPLHF. CDR3 in DNA: TGTGCCAGCAGGACAAATTCTTCACCCCTCCACTTT.

The rearrangement joins TRBV7-2 to TRBJ2-5, with D hard to call. Matching the DNA end better, TRBJ2-7 makes the J call doubtful. CDR1 and CDR2 from the germline V gene are SGHTA and FQGNSA. The CDR3 sequence is 14 residues long. CDR3 sequence reads: CASSNAPKKGEQYF. The CDR3 DNA follows: TGTGCCAGCAGCAATGCACCCAAGAAGGGCGAGCAGTACTTC.

This clonotype was found a few times. The rearrangement joins TRBV7-2 to TRBJ2-1, with 9 bases that match TRBD2. Germline CDR1 reads SGHTA; CDR2 reads FQGNSA. The CDR3 contains 16 residues. The V and J ends lost 4 bases and 5 bases, in that order; junction bases with no gene match: 9. CDR3 loop: CASSSYSGGKDNEQFF. CDR3 DNA sequence: TGTGCCAGCAGCTCATATAGCGGGGGAAAGGACAATGAGCAGTTCTTC.